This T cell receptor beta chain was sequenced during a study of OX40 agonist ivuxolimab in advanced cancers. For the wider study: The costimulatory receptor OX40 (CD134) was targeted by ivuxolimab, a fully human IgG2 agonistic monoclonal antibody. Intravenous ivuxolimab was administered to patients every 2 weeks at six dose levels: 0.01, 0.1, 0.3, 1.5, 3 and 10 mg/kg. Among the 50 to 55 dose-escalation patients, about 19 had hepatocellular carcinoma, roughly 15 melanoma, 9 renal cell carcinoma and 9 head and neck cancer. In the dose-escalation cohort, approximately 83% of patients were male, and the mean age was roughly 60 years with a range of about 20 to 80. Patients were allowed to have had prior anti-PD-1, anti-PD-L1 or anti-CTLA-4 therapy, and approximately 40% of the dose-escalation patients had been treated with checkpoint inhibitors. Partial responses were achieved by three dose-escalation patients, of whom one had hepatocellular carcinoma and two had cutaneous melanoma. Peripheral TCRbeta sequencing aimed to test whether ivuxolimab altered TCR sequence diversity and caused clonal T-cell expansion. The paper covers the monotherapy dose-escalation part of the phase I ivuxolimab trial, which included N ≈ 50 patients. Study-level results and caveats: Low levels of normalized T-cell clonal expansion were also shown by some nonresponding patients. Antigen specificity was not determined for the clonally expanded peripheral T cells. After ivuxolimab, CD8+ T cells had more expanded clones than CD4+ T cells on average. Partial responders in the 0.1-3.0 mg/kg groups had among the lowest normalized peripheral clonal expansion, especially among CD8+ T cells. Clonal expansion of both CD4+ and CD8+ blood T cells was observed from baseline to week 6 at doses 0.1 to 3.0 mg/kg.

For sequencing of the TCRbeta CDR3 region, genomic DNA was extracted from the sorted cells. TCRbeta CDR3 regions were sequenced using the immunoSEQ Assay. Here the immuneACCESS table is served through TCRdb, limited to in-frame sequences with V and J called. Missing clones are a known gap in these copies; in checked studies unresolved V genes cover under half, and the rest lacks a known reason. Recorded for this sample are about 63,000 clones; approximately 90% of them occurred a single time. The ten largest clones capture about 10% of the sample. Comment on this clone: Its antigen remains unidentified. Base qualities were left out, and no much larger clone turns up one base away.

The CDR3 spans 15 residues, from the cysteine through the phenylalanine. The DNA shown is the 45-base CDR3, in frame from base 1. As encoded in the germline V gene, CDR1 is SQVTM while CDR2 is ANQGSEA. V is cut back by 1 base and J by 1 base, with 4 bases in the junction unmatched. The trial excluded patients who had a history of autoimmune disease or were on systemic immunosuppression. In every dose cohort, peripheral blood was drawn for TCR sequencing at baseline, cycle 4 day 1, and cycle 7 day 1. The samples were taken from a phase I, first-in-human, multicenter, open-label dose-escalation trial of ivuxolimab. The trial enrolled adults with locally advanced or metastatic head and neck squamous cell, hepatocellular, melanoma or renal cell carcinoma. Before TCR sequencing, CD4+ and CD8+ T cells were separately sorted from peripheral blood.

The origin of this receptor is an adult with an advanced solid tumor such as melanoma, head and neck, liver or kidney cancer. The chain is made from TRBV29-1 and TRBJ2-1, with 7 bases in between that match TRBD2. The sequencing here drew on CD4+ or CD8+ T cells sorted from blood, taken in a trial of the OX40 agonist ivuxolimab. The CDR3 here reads CSVEGRGGSYNEQFF. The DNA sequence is TGCAGCGTTGAAGGGCGGGGAGGGTCCTACAATGAGCAGTTCTTC.